This T cell receptor (beta chain) came from a study of T-cell reconstitution after alpha-beta-depleted transplantation in children. The V end lost 7 bases, the J end lost 8 bases, and 32 bases lay between the germline ends. This CDR3 is built from 18 residues. Study results and limitations: T-cell numbers and diversity, one year after transplant, stemmed largely from T cells that were newly produced.

For TCRbeta, the library was prepared with unique molecular identifiers. TCRdb used MiXCR to reprocess the PCR reads, holding one entry per CDR3 protein. In the table there are about 980,000 distinct CDR3 sequences, roughly 29% of which are singletons. Of note for this clonotype: The antigen is not known.

The V gene is TRBV12-3 or TRBV12-4, the J gene TRBJ1-2; weak D call: TRBD1 (5 bases). This clonotype originated in a boy younger than two who had a stem cell transplant for SCID, so the T cells may come from the graft donor. This specimen was PBMCs, mostly from graft donor cells, taken 360 days after TCRalphabeta/CD19-depleted stem cell transplant. CDR3 DNA sequence: TGTGCCAGCACCAACCTCCTTGACAGCGTCCGGGGTGTTAGCGGCTACACCTTC. Protein sequence: CASTNLLDSVRGVSGYTF.